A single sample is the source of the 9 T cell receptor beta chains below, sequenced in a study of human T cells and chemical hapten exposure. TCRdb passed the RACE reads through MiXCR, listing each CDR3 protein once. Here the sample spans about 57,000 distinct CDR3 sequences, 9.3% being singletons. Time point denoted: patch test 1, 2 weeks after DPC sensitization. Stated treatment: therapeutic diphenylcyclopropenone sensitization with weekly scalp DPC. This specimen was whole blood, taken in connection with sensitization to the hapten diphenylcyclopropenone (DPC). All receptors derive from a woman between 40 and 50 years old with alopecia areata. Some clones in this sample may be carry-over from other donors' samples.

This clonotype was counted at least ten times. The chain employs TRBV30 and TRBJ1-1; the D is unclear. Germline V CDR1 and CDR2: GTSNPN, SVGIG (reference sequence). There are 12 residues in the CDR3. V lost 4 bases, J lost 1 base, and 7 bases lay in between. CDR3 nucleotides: TGTGCCTGGACCGGGCGGAACACTGAAGCTTTCTTT. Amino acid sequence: CAWTGRNTEAFF.

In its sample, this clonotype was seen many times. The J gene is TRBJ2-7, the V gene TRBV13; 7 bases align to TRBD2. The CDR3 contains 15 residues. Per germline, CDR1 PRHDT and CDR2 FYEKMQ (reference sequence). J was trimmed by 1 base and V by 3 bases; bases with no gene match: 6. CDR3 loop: CASSFSGRASYEQYF. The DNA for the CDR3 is TGTGCCAGCAGCTTTTCTGGGAGGGCATCCTACGAGCAGTACTTC.

The CDR3 here is CASLRTRIGDTQYF. CDR3 in DNA: TGTGCCAGCCTGAGGACTAGGATTGGAGATACGCAGTATTTT. This chain links TRBV2 with TRBJ2-3, with 7 positions matching TRBD2. The germline gives CDR1 SNHLY, CDR2 FYNNEI. The CDR3 has 14 residues. V dropped 8 bases and J dropped 5; count of bases not matched to a gene: 10.

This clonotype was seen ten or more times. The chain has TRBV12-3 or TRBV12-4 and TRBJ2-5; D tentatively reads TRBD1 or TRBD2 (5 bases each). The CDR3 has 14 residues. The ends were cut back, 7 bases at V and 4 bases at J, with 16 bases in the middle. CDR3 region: CASNLRDARETQYF. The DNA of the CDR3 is TGTGCCAGCAACCTCCGGGACGCGCGAGAGACCCAGTACTTC.

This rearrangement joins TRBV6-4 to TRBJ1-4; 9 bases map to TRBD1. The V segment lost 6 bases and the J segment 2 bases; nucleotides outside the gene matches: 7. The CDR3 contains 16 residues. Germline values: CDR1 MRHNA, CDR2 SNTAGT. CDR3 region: CASRPDRGRTNEKLFF. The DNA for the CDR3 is TGTGCCAGCAGGCCCGACAGGGGGAGGACTAATGAAAAACTGTTTTTT.

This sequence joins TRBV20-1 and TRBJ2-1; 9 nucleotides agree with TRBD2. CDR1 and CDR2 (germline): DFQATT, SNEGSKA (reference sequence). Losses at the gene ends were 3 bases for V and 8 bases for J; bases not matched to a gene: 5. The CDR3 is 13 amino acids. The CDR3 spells CSASSPSGDEQFF. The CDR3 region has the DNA TGCAGTGCTAGTTCCCCTAGCGGGGATGAGCAGTTCTTC.

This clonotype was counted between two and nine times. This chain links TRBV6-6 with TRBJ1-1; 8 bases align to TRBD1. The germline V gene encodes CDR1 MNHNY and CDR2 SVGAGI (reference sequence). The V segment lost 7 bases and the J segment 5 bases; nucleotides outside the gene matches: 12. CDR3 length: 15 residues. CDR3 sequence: CASIHGAGGRTEAFF. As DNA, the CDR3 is TGTGCCAGCATTCACGGGGCAGGGGGCAGGACTGAAGCTTTCTTT.

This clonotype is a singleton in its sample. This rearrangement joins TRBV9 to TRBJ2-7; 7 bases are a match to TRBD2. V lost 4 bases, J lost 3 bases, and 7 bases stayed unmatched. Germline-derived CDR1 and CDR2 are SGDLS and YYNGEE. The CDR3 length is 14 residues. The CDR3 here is CASSSGTTGYEQYF. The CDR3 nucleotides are TGTGCCAGCAGCTCCGGGACTACGGGCTACGAGCAGTACTTC.

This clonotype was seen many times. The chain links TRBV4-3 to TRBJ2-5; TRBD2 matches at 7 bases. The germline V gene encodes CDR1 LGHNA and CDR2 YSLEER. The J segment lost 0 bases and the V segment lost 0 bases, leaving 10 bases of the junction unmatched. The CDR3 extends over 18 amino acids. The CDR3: CASSQDLRGTIDQETQYF. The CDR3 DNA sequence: TGCGCCAGCAGCCAAGATTTGCGGGGGACCATCGACCAAGAGACCCAGTACTTC.